These 18 T cell receptor beta chains were all obtained from the same sample, sequenced in a study of early T cells in non-severe SARS-CoV-2 infection. TCRdb used MiXCR to reprocess the 5' RACE reads, holding one entry per CDR3 protein. The table lists tens of thousands of distinct CDR3 sequences, approximately 11% of them singletons. The sequenced material came from whole blood. The receptors derive from an adult who was a healthcare worker with PCR-confirmed SARS-CoV-2 infection or an uninfected control (not recorded which).

The sample holds many counts of this clonotype. The chain employs TRBV2 and TRBJ2-1; D is unresolved. This CDR3 contains 15 residues. CDR1 SNHLY and CDR2 FYNNEI come from the germline V gene. V dropped 4 bases and J dropped 0 bases, with 10 bases sitting between them. The CDR3 region has the DNA TGTGCCAGCAGTGGTGGCGAAAGCTCCTACAATGAGCAGTTCTTC. It specifies CASSGGESSYNEQFF.

This clonotype has just a few counts. CDR3 loop: CASSPRSLIETEAFF. The CDR3 coding sequence is TGTGCCAGCTCACCCCGTAGCCTAATAGAGACTGAAGCTTTCTTT. This chain uses TRBV18 with TRBJ1-1, with D uncertain. V was clipped by 3 bases and J by 5 bases, with 16 bases between them. Germline V CDR1 and CDR2: KGHSH, LQKENI. The CDR3 runs to 15 residues.

This clonotype occurred many times. The rearrangement links TRBV28 to TRBJ2-2; 7 positions agree with TRBD1. Germline V lookup: CDR1 MDHEN, CDR2 SYDVKM. The CDR3 consists of 15 residues. V was clipped by 7 bases and J by 4 bases; unmatched bases: 9. CDR3 DNA sequence: TGTGCCAGCACTACGACAGGGTCGGTCACCGGGGAGCTGTTTTTT. The encoded protein is CASTTTGSVTGELFF.

This clonotype was recorded a few times. The gene calls are TRBV5-5 and TRBJ1-5; D is uncertain. Germline values: CDR1 SGHKS, CDR2 YYEKEE (reference sequence). V lost 9 bases, J lost 3 bases, and 25 bases lay in between. CDR3 length: 17 amino acids. The CDR3 DNA is TGTGCCACCCTCTTCAGGATGATAGACGGCCTCAATCAGCCCCAGCATTTT. Amino acid sequence: CATLFRMIDGLNQPQHF.

The chain joins TRBV14 to TRBJ2-3, with 10 bases identical to TRBD2. V dropped 1 base and J dropped 6; count of bases not matched to a gene: 4. CDR3 length: 15 residues. Germline loops: CDR1 SGHDN, CDR2 FVKESK. CDR3 sequence (DNA): TGTGCCAGCAGCCAAGGGACTAGCGGATGGGATACGCAGTATTTT. Its protein is CASSQGTSGWDTQYF.

This clonotype was observed at least ten times. V and J are TRBV28 and TRBJ1-5, with D uncertain. V shed 5 bases and J shed 3 bases, with 11 bases lying between them. The V gene's germline CDR1 is MDHEN and CDR2 SYDVKM. The CDR3 sequence is 14 residues long. The CDR3 loop reads CASSLVGYNQPQHF. CDR3 coding DNA: TGTGCCAGCAGTCTAGTAGGGTACAATCAGCCCCAGCATTTT.

Only a few counts were recorded for this clonotype. The chain uses TRBV12-3 or TRBV12-4 and TRBJ2-6, with 8 bases fitting TRBD2. The V segment lost 7 bases and the J segment 1 base; nucleotides outside the gene matches: 18. CDR3 length: 20 amino acids. CDR3 residues: CASTSLREGLVSSGANVLTF. In nucleotides, the CDR3 is TGTGCCAGCACCTCGCTCCGGGAGGGCCTAGTCAGTTCTGGGGCCAACGTCCTGACTTTC.

The chain has TRBV2 and TRBJ2-6; 7 bases align to TRBD1. This CDR3 contains 14 residues. V shed 7 bases and J 2 bases; nucleotides not matched to a gene: 2. CDR1 SNHLY and CDR2 FYNNEI come from the germline V gene. DNA of the CDR3: TGTGCCAGCATTGGGACAGCTGGGGCCAACGTCCTGACTTTC. It encodes CASIGTAGANVLTF.

This clonotype occurred a few times. V gene TRBV20-1 combines with J gene TRBJ2-7, with 11 bases that match TRBD2. Germline V gene data show CDR1 as DFQATT and CDR2 as SNEGSKA (reference sequence). Losses at the gene ends were 6 bases for V and 10 bases for J; bases not matched to a gene: 17. CDR3 length: 15 amino acids. The CDR3 DNA reads as TGCAGTGCCCCATCCCCCCTAGCGGGAGGTTCTGATCAGTACTTC. As protein: CSAPSPLAGGSDQYF.

The V and J genes are TRBV5-6 and TRBJ1-2; D perhaps matches TRBD1 (6 bases). CDR1 is SGHDT and CDR2 is YYEEEE in the germline V gene. The CDR3 extends over 15 amino acids. Trimming pared 3 bases from V and 4 bases from J, leaving 16 bases between. CDR3 sequence reads: CASSSRGAFAYGYTF. As DNA, the CDR3 is TGTGCCAGCAGCTCCCGGGGGGCATTTGCCTATGGCTACACCTTC.

In its sample, this clonotype was seen a few times. Here the CDR3 DNA reads TGTGCCAGCAGCTCCCCGGGGGTTTCATGGGAGACCCAGTACTTC. Its translation: CASSSPGVSWETQYF. The chain carries TRBV13 and TRBJ2-5; D might be TRBD2 (6 bases). V was cut by 4 bases and J by 5 bases, with 17 bases left in between. The CDR3 extends over 15 amino acids. CDR1 PRHDT and CDR2 FYEKMQ come from the germline V gene (reference sequence).

This clonotype was observed a few times. The chain recombines TRBV19 with TRBJ1-2, with 7 bases that match TRBD1. The germline CDR1 and CDR2 sequences are LNHDA and SQIVND (reference sequence). The CDR3 has 15 residues. The trim removed 5 bases at V and 0 bases at J, leaving 6 bases unmatched. This chain's CDR3 is CASSPGTATNYGYTF. In DNA, the CDR3 is TGTGCCAGTAGTCCGGGGACAGCAACTAACTATGGCTACACCTTC.

The rearrangement links TRBV14 to TRBJ2-1, with 7 nucleotides matching TRBD2. Germline V gene lookup returns CDR1 SGHDN and CDR2 FVKESK. V trimming: 0 bases; J trimming: 2 bases; junction bases outside the gene matches: 4. The CDR3 spans 16 residues. In nucleotides, the CDR3 is TGTGCCAGCAGCCAAGAGAGGGAGGGACCCTACAATGAGCAGTTCTTC. Protein product: CASSQEREGPYNEQFF.

The J gene is TRBJ2-5, the V gene TRBV4-1; possible D gene TRBD2, 6 bases. The V and J ends lost 1 base and 4 bases respectively, with 13 bases between them. The CDR3 has 15 amino acids. Germline CDR1 MGHRA, CDR2 YSYEKL. The CDR3 DNA sequence: TGCGCCAGCAGCCAAGGACCGAGGGGACTAGAGACCCAGTACTTC. It is translated as CASSQGPRGLETQYF.

The V and J genes are TRBV3-1 and TRBJ2-5; TRBD2 matches at 9 bases. Germline V gene lookup returns CDR1 LGHDT and CDR2 YNNKEL (reference sequence). The CDR3 covers 15 residues. Trimming at V came to 1 base and at J to 5 bases, leaving 5 bases not matched to a gene. CDR3 bases: TGTGCCAGCAGCCAAGGGGGGACTAGCTTCGAGACCCAGTACTTC. Its protein product is CASSQGGTSFETQYF.

The chain uses TRBV27 and TRBJ1-2; 9 bases are shared with TRBD1. CDR3 length equals 16 residues. The germline gives CDR1 MNHEY, CDR2 SMNVEV (reference sequence). The V gene end was trimmed by 7 bases and the J gene end by 8 bases; junction bases not matched to a gene: 17. CDR3 amino acids: CASTGISQGARYGYTF. CDR3 DNA: TGTGCCAGCACCGGGATATCACAGGGGGCGCGGTACGGCTACACCTTC.

This chain links TRBV7-2 with TRBJ2-3; D perhaps matches TRBD2 (5 bases). The CDR3 extends over 12 amino acids. V was cut by 6 bases and J by 6 bases, with 10 bases left in between. Germline assignment: CDR1 SGHTA and CDR2 FQGNSA. In DNA form, the CDR3 reads TGTGCCAGCAGTAATCGAGGGGATACGCAGTATTTT. Translated: CASSNRGDTQYF.

This sequence joins TRBV12-5 and TRBJ2-7; 7 bases match TRBD1. The CDR3 covers 17 residues. The germline gives CDR1 LGHNT, CDR2 FRNRAP. Unmatched junction bases numbered 11, after V lost 2 bases and J lost 1 base. The CDR3 DNA reads as TGTGCTAGTGGTTTGCCAAAAACCGGGACAGAGTCCTACGAGCAGTACTTC. Translated: CASGLPKTGTESYEQYF.